One and the same sample provided the 17 T cell receptor beta chains below, sequenced in a study of lymphopenia after photon versus proton radiotherapy. TCRdb's table, derived via immunoSEQ multiplex PCR, lists solely in-frame clones and lacks some. The sample has roughly 15,000 clones; 65% to 90% are singletons. The specimen was peripheral blood, collected from a patient treated with proton-based radiotherapy. These receptors came from a man aged 65 to 79 with pancreatic cancer.

V gene TRBV2 combines with J gene TRBJ1-3; TRBD1 matches 10 bases. The germline CDR1 and CDR2 sequences are SNHLY and FYNNEI. J lost 0 bases, V lost 8 bases, and 4 bases had no gene match. The CDR3 runs 15 residues. CDR3: CASGTGAISGNTIYF. The CDR3 DNA follows: TGTGCCAGCGGGACAGGGGCCATCTCTGGAAACACCATATATTTT.

CDR3 sequence: CASSPGGQGKTQYF. The CDR3 DNA reads TGTGCCAGCAGCCCCGGGGGACAGGGAAAGACCCAGTACTTC. This sequence joins TRBV5-4 and TRBJ2-5; 9 bases are a match to TRBD1. V shed 4 bases and J 6 bases; nucleotides not matched to a gene: 7. In germline, CDR1 is SGHNT, CDR2 YYREEE (reference sequence). The CDR3 is 14 amino acids.

This chain uses TRBV4-2 with TRBJ2-7, with TRBD2 matching over 11 bases. The trim removed 4 bases at V and 2 bases at J, leaving 1 base unmatched. The CDR3 is 14 amino acids. CDR1 and CDR2 from the germline V gene are LGHNA and YNFKEQ. The CDR3: CASSLAGGPYEQYF. The CDR3 DNA reads TGTGCCAGCAGCCTAGCGGGAGGGCCCTACGAGCAGTACTTC.

J is TRBJ1-1 and V is TRBV5-1, with TRBD1 as a possible D gene (6 bases). CDR1 is SGHRS, CDR2 YFSETQ, per germline. The CDR3 consists of 16 residues. Trimming took off 0 bases at V and 3 bases at J, with 15 bases between the two ends. CDR3 protein: CASSLALGGEDTEAFF. In nucleotides, the CDR3 is TGCGCCAGCAGCTTGGCCCTAGGGGGAGAAGACACTGAAGCTTTCTTT. The full variable domain, with the rest looked up from reference TRBV5-1 and TRBJ1-1, is KAGVTQTPRYLIKTRGQQVTLSCSPISGHRSVSWYQQTPGQGLQFLFEYFSETQRNKGNFPGRFSGRQFSNSRSEMNVSTLELGDSALYLCASSLALGGEDTEAFFGQGTRLTVV.

The chain carries TRBV30 and TRBJ1-1, with D possibly being TRBD1 (5 bases). The CDR3 totals 14 residues. Germline CDR1 is GTSNPN and CDR2 is SVGIG (reference sequence). The V end lost 4 bases, the J end lost 11 bases, and 23 bases lay between the germline ends. The CDR3 nucleotides are TGTGCCTGGAATAGCAGGGTGGGGGTCTATCGGGCTTTCTTT. This sequence encodes CAWNSRVGVYRAFF. Looking up the rest from reference TRBV30 and TRBJ1-1 gives the full variable domain: SQTIHQWPATLVQPVGSPLSLECTVEGTSNPNLYWYRQAAGRGLQLLFYSVGIGQISSEVPQNLSASRPQDRQFILSSKKLLLSDSGFYLCAWNSRVGVYRAFFGQGTRLTVV.

This chain joins TRBV18 and TRBJ2-7; D is unresolved. The CDR3 is 14 residues long. With 8 bases removed from V and 3 bases from J, the gap between germline ends came to 17 bases. Germline V gives CDR1 KGHSH, CDR2 LQKENI. CDR3 sequence (DNA): TGTGCCAGCCGAACATCGGGCGGCCTCTACGAGCAGTACTTC. Translating it yields CASRTSGGLYEQYF.

V and J are TRBV2 and TRBJ2-7, with D tentatively TRBD1 (5 bases). V was shortened by 5 bases and J by 8 bases, with 22 bases between the two germline ends. The V gene's germline CDR1 is SNHLY and CDR2 FYNNEI. The CDR3 is made up of 15 amino acids. The CDR3 region is CASSSRGLPIQQQYF. CDR3 DNA: TGTGCCAGCAGTTCTAGGGGCCTTCCTATTCAGCAGCAGTACTTC.

This rearrangement joins TRBV19 to TRBJ1-3; D remains ambiguous. CDR1 and CDR2 from the germline V gene are LNHDA and SQIVND (reference sequence). The CDR3 has 16 residues. V was shortened by 3 bases and J by 0 bases, with 12 bases between the two germline ends. CDR3 protein: CASSIGGELSGNTIYF. The DNA for the CDR3 is TGTGCCAGTAGTATCGGCGGGGAGCTCTCTGGAAACACCATATATTTT. Full variable domain (rest looked up from reference TRBV19 and TRBJ1-3): DGGITQSPKYLFRKEGQNVTLSCEQNLNHDAMYWYRQDPGQGLRLIYYSQIVNDFQKGDIAEGYSVSREKKESFPLTVTSAQKNPTAFYLCASSIGGELSGNTIYFGEGSWLTVV.

The chain carries TRBV30 and TRBJ2-1, with D uncertain. The CDR3 contains 11 residues. Trimming left V 0 bases short and J 16 bases short, with 13 bases between. In germline, CDR1 is GTSNPN, CDR2 SVGIG (reference sequence). CDR3 in amino acids: CAWSVLLVPFF. The CDR3 DNA sequence: TGTGCCTGGAGTGTACTGCTAGTACCCTTCTTC.

This clone has a handful of counts. The rearrangement joins TRBV11-2 to TRBJ1-3, with D unclear. Germline V lookup: CDR1 SGHAT, CDR2 FQNNGV. The CDR3 is made up of 13 amino acids. V lost 1 base and J lost 4, with 5 bases in between. The chain's CDR3 is CASSLVEGNTIYF. In DNA form, the CDR3 reads TGTGCCAGCAGCTTAGTGGAGGGAAACACCATATATTTT.

This chain joins TRBV6-5 and TRBJ2-2; D perhaps matches TRBD1 (6 bases). The CDR3 is 16 residues long. With 0 bases removed from V and 4 bases from J, the gap between germline ends came to 12 bases. Germline lookup yields CDR1 MNHEY and CDR2 SVGAGI. CDR3 DNA: TGTGCCAGCAGTTACTCGTCAGGGGTGAGCACCGGGGAGCTGTTTTTT. Amino acids: CASSYSSGVSTGELFF.

V gene TRBV4-1 combines with J gene TRBJ1-5, with 11 bases lining up with TRBD1. The CDR3 totals 15 residues. Per germline, CDR1 MGHRA and CDR2 YSYEKL. V lost 0 bases, J lost 6 bases, and 1 base stayed unmatched. The CDR3 region has the DNA TGCGCCAGCAGCCAAGATGGGACAGGGGGTCAGCCCCAGCATTTT. Its translation is CASSQDGTGGQPQHF.

The rearrangement joins TRBV2 to TRBJ1-5; D not certain. There are 16 residues in the CDR3. Germline V gene data show CDR1 as SNHLY and CDR2 as FYNNEI. V was trimmed by 6 bases and J by 2 bases, leaving 17 bases between them. The DNA of the CDR3 is TGTGCCAGCAGACGCCCGTCGGGGTCTGGCAATCAGCCCCAGCATTTT. This translates into CASRRPSGSGNQPQHF.

The genes are TRBV18 and TRBJ1-1, with D uncertain. V was cut by 1 base and J by 1 base, with 10 bases left in between. Per germline, CDR1 KGHSH and CDR2 LQKENI. The CDR3 spans 15 residues. The CDR3 DNA reads as TGTGCCAGCTCACCACGGGCGCCTCAGAACACTGAAGCTTTCTTT. It is translated as CASSPRAPQNTEAFF.

The V and J genes are TRBV18 and TRBJ2-2; D call uncertain. The CDR3 has 15 residues. Per germline, CDR1 KGHSH and CDR2 LQKENI. With 5 bases removed from V and 0 bases from J, the gap between germline ends came to 10 bases. CDR3 in amino acids: CASSSRAPNTGELFF. The CDR3 DNA is TGTGCCAGCTCAAGCCGGGCCCCGAACACCGGGGAGCTGTTTTTT.

This clone counts as medium-sized. The rearrangement links TRBV27 to TRBJ1-2; no reliable D call. This CDR3 comprises 11 residues. Germline loops: CDR1 MNHEY, CDR2 SMNVEV (reference sequence). The V gene lost 6 bases and the J gene lost 8 bases, with 10 bases spanning the gap. CDR3 amino acids: CASRARWGYTF. CDR3 DNA: TGTGCCAGCAGGGCCCGCTGGGGCTACACCTTC.

This clone has a handful of counts. V gene TRBV9 combines with J gene TRBJ1-1; D uncertain. CDR1 SGDLS and CDR2 YYNGEE come from the germline V gene. Trimming stripped 1 base from V and 1 base from J, with 8 bases between. The CDR3 consists of 14 residues. The CDR3 DNA reads TGTGCCAGCAGCGTAAGAAGTACGAACACTGAAGCTTTCTTT. This gives the protein CASSVRSTNTEAFF.